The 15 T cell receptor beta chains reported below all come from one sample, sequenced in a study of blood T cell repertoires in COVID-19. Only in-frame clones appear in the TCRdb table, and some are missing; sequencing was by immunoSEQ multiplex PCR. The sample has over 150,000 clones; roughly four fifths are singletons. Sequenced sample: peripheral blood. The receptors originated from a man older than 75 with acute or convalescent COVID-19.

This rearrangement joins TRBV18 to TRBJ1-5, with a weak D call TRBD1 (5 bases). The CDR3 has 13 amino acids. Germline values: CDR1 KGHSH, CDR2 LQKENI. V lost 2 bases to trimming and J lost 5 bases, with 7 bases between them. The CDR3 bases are TGTGCCAGCTCACCAGGGGGGGATCAGCCCCAGCATTTT. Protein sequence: CASSPGGDQPQHF.

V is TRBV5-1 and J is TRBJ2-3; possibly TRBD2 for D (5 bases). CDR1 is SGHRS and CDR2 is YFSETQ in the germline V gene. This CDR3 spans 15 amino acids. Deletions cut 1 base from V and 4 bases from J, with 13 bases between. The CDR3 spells CASSLNPGIPDTQYF. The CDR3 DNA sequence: TGCGCCAGCAGCTTGAATCCGGGAATCCCAGATACGCAGTATTTT.

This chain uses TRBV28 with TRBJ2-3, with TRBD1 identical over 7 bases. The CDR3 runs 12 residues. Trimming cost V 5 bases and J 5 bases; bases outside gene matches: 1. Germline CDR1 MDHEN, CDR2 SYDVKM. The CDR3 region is CASSTGEDTQYF. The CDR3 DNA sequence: TGTGCCAGCAGTACAGGGGAAGATACGCAGTATTTT.

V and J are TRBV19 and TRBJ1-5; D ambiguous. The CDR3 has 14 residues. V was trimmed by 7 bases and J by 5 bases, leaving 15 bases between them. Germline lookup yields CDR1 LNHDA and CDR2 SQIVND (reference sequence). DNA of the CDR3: TGTGCCAGTACCACGGTGCCAGGCCATCAGCCCCAGCATTTT. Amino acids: CASTTVPGHQPQHF.

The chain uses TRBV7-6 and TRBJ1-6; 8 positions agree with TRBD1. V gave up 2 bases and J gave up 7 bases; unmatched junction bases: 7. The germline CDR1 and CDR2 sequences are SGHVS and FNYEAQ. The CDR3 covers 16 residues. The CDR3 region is CASSLRLQGDNSPLHF. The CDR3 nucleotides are TGTGCCAGCAGCTTACGTCTACAGGGGGACAATTCACCCCTCCACTTT.

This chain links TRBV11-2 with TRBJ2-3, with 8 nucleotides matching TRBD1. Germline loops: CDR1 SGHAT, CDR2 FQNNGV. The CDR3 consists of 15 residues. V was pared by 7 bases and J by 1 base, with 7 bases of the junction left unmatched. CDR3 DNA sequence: TGTGCCAGCACCGAACAGACAGGGGGCACAGATACGCAGTATTTT. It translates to CASTEQTGGTDTQYF.

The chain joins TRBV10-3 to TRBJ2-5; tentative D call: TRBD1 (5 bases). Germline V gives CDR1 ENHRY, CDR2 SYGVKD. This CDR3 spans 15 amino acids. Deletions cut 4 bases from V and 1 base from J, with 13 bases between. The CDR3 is CAISVHQGAQETQYF. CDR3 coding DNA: TGTGCCATCAGTGTACACCAAGGGGCCCAAGAGACCCAGTACTTC.

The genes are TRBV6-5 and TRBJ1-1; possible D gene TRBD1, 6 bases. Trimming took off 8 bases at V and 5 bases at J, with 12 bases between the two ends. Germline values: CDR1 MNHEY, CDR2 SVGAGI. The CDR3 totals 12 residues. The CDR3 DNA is TGTGCCAGCGGACAGTCAGGGACTGAAGCTTTCTTT. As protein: CASGQSGTEAFF.

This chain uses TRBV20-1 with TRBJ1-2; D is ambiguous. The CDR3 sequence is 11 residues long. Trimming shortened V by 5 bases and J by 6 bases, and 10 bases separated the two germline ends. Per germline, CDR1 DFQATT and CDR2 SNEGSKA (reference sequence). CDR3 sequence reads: CSASQIDGYTF. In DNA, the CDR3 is TGCAGTGCTTCACAGATAGATGGCTACACCTTC.

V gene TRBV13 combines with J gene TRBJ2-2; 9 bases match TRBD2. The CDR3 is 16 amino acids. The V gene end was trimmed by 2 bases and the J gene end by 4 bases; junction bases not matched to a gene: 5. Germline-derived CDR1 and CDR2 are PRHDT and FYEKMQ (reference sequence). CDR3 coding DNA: TGTGCCAGCAGCTTATACGCGGGGGGGTTCACCGGGGAGCTGTTTTTT. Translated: CASSLYAGGFTGELFF.

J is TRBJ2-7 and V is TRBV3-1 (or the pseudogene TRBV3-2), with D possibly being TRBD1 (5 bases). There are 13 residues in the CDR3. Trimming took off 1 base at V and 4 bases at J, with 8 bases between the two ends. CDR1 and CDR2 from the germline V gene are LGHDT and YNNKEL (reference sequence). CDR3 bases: TGTGCCAGCAGCCAAGCCCCAGGGTACGAGCAGTACGTC. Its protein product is CASSQAPGYEQYV.

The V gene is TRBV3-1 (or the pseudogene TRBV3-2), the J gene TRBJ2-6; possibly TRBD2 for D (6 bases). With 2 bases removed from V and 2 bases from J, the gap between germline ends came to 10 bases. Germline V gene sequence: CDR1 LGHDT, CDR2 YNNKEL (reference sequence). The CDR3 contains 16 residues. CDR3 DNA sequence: TGTGCCAGCAGCCAAAAAGGAGGGGCTGGGGCCAACGTCCTGACTTTC. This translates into CASSQKGGAGANVLTF.

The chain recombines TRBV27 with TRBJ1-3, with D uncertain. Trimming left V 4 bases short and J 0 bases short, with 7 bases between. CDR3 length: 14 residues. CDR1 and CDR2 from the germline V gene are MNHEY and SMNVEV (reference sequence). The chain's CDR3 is CASSSPSSGNTIYF. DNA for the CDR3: TGTGCCAGCAGTTCCCCGAGCTCTGGAAACACCATATATTTT.

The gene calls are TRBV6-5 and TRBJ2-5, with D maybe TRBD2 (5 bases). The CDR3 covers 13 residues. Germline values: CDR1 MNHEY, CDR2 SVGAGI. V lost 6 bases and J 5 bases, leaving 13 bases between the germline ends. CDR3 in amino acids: CASRKTRGETQYF. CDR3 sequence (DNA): TGTGCCAGCAGGAAAACTAGAGGGGAGACCCAGTACTTC.

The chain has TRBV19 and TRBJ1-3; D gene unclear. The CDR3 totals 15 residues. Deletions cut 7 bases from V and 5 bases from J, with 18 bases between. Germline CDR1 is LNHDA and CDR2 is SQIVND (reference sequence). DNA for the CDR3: TGTGCCAGTACCGGAGGGTTGAGACCCAGAAACACCATATATTTT. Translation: CASTGGLRPRNTIYF. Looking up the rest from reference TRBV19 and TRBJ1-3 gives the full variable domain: DGGITQSPKYLFRKEGQNVTLSCEQNLNHDAMYWYRQDPGQGLRLIYYSQIVNDFQKGDIAEGYSVSREKKESFPLTVTSAQKNPTAFYLCASTGGLRPRNTIYFGEGSWLTVV.